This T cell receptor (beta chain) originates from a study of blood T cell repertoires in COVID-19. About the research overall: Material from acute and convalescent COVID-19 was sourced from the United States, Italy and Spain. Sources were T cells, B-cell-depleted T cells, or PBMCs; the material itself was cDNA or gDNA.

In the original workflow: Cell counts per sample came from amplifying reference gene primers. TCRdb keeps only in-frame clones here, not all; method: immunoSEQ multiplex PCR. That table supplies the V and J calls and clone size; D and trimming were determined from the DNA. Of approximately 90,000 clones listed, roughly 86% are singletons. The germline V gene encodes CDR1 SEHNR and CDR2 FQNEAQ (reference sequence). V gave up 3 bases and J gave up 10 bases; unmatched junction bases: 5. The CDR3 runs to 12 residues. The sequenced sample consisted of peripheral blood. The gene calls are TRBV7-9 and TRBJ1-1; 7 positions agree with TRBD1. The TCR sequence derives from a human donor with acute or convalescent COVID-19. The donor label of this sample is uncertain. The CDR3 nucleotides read TGTGCCAGCAGCTTTACAGGGGCTTTAGCTTTCTTT. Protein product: CASSFTGALAFF.